Shown below are 3 T cell receptor beta chains from a single sample sequenced in a study of blood T cell repertoires in COVID-19. The protocol was immunoSEQ multiplex PCR, while the TCRdb copy is restricted to in-frame clones and leaves out a portion. The sample has 150,000 to 200,000 clones, almost 85% seen once. The sequenced sample was peripheral blood. These receptors came from a woman of 80 years or more with acute or convalescent COVID-19.

The chain is built from TRBV28 and TRBJ2-1; no firm D call. Germline CDR1 MDHEN, CDR2 SYDVKM. V lost 4 bases to trimming and J lost 5 bases, with 21 bases between them. The CDR3 has 17 residues. CDR3 DNA sequence: TGTGCCAGCAGTTCAAGTTTGGAGTATCGGAGAGACAATGAGCAGTTCTTC. This sequence encodes CASSSSLEYRRDNEQFF.

The chain links TRBV3-1 (or the pseudogene TRBV3-2) to TRBJ1-6; no clear D gene. Trimming removed 6 bases from V and 7 bases from J, with 13 bases in between. Germline assignment: CDR1 LGHDT and CDR2 YNNKEL (reference sequence). The CDR3 is 14 residues long. CDR3 sequence reads: CASRHEGLNSPLHF. CDR3 bases: TGTGCCAGCAGGCATGAGGGTTTGAATTCACCCCTCCACTTT.

The genes are TRBV25-1 and TRBJ1-4; maybe TRBD1 (5 bases). The CDR3 runs to 15 residues. From germline, CDR1 is MGHDK and CDR2 SYGVNS. Trimming removed 5 bases at V and 3 bases at J, with 13 bases between. DNA of the CDR3: TGTGCCAGCAGTATAGCGGGGCAGCCTAATGAAAAACTGTTTTTT. Its translation: CASSIAGQPNEKLFF.